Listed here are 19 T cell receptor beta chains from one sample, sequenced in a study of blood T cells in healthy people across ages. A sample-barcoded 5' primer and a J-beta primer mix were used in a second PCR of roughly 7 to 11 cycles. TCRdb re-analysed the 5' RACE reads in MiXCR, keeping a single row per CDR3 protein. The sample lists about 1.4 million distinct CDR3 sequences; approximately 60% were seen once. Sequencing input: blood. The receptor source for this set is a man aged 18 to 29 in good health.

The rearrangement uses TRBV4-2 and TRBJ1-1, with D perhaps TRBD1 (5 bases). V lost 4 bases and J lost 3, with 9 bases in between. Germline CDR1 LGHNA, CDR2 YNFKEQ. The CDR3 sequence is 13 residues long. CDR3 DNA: TGTGCCAGCAGCCTGGACAAACACACTGAAGCTTTCTTT. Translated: CASSLDKHTEAFF.

Here the CDR3 reads CASKPWTVTGELFF. CDR3 DNA: TGTGCCAGCAAACCCTGGACAGTTACCGGGGAGCTGTTTTTT. The chain joins TRBV28 to TRBJ2-2; D may be TRBD1 (6 bases). Germline V gene sequence: CDR1 MDHEN, CDR2 SYDVKM. The CDR3 is 14 residues long. V lost 7 bases and J 5 bases, leaving 14 bases between the germline ends.

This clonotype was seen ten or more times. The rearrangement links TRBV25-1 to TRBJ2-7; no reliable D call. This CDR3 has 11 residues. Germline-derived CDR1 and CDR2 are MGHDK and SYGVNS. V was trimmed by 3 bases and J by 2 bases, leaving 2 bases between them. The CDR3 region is CASSDPYEQYF. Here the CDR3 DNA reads TGTGCCAGCAGTGACCCCTACGAGCAGTACTTC.

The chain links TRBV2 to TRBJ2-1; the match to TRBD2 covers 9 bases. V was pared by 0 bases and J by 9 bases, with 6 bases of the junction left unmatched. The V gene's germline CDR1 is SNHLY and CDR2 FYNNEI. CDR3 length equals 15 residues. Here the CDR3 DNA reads TGTGCCAGCAGTGAAGCTATGCTAGCGGGAACTGAGCAGTTCTTC. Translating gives CASSEAMLAGTEQFF. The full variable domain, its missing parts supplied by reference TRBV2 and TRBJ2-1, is EPEVTQTPSHQVTQMGQEVILRCVPISNHLYFYWYRQILGQKVEFLVSFYNNEISEKSEIFDDQFSVERPDGSNFTLKIRSTKLEDSAMYFCASSEAMLAGTEQFFGPGTRLTVL.

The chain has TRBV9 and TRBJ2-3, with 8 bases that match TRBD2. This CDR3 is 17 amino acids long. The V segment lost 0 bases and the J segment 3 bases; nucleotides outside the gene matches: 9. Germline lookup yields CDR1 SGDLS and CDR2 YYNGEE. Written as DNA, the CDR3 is TGTGCCAGCAGCGTAGGGTCAGCGGGAGTATTTACAGATACGCAGTATTTT. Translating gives CASSVGSAGVFTDTQYF.

This CDR3 reads CASSSWALDRSTDTQYF. The CDR3 DNA follows: TGTGCCAGCAGTTCTTGGGCCTTGGACCGGAGCACAGATACGCAGTATTTT. The rearrangement links TRBV28 to TRBJ2-3, with D unclear. Trimming removed 4 bases from V and 0 bases from J, with 17 bases in between. The CDR3 is 17 residues long. Germline loops: CDR1 MDHEN, CDR2 SYDVKM.

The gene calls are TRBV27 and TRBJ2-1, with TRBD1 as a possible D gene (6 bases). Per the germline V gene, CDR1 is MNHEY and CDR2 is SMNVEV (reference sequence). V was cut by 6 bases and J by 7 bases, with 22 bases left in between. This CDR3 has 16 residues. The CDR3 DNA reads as TGTGCCAGCAGCCACCTCCTTAGGGGGACGAAAAATGAGCAGTTCTTC. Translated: CASSHLLRGTKNEQFF.

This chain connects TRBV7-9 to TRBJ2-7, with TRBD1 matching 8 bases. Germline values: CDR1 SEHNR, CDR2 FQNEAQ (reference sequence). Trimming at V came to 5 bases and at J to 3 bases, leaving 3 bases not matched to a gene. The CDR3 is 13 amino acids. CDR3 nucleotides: TGTGCCAGCAGCCCAGGGGGCCTCTACGAGCAGTACTTC. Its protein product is CASSPGGLYEQYF.

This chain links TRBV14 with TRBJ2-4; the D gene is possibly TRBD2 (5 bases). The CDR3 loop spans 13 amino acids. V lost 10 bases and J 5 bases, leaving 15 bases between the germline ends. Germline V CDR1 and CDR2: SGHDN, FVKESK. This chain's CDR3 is CAKTEVVENIQYF. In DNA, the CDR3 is TGTGCCAAGACGGAGGTGGTCGAAAACATTCAGTACTTC.

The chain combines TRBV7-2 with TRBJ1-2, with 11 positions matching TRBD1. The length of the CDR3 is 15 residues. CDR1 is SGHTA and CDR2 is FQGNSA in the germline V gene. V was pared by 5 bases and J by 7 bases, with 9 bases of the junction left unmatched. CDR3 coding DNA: TGTGCCAGCAGCGGAAGGACAGGGGGCGCGGGTGGCTACACCTTC. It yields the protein CASSGRTGGAGGYTF.

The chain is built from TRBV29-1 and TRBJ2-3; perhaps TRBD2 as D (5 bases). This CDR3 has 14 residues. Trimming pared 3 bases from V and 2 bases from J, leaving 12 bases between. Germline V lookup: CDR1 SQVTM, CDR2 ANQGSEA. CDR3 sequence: CSVDGESNTDTQYF. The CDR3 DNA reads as TGCAGCGTTGACGGGGAGTCAAACACAGATACGCAGTATTTT.

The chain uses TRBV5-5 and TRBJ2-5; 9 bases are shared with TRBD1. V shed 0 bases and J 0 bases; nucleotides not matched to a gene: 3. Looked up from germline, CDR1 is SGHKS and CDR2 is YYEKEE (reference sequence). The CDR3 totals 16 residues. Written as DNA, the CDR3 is TGTGCCAGCAGCTTGGCCGGGACAGGGTACCAAGAGACCCAGTACTTC. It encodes CASSLAGTGYQETQYF. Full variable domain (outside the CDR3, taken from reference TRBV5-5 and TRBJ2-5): DAGVTQSPTHLIKTRGQQVTLRCSPISGHKSVSWYQQVLGQGPQFIFQYYEKEERGRGNFPDRFSARQFPNYSSELNVNALLLGDSALYLCASSLAGTGYQETQYFGPGTRLLVL.

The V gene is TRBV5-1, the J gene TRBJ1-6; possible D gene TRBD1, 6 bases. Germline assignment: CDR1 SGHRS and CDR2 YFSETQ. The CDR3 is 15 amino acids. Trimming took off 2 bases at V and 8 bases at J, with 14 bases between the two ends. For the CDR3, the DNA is TGCGCCAGCAGCTTAAGGCAGGGGTCGGATTCACCCCTCCACTTT. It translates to CASSLRQGSDSPLHF.

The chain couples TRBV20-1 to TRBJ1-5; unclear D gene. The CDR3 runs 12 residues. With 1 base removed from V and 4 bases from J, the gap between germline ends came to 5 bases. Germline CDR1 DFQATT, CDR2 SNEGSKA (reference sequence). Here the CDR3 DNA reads TGCAGTGCTAGAGCTACAAATCAGCCCCAGCATTTT. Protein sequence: CSARATNQPQHF.

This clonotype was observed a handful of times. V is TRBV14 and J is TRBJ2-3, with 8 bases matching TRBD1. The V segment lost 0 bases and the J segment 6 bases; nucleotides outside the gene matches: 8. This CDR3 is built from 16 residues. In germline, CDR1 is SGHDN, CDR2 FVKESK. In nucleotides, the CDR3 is TGTGCCAGCAGCCAAGATGGCAGGGGGCGAGGGGATACGCAGTATTTT. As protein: CASSQDGRGRGDTQYF.

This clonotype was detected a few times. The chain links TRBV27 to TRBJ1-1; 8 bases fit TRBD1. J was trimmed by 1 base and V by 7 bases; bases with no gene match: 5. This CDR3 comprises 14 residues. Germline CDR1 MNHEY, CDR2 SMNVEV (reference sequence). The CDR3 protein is CASTPTGENTEAFF. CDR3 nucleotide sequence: TGTGCCAGCACCCCGACAGGGGAGAACACTGAAGCTTTCTTT.

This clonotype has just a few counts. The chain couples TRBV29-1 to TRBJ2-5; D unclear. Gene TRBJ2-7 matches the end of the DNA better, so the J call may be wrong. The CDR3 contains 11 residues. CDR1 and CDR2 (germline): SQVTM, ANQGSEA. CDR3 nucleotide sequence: TGCAGCGTCCGTAAGGACTACGAGCAGTACTTC. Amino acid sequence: CSVRKDYEQYF.

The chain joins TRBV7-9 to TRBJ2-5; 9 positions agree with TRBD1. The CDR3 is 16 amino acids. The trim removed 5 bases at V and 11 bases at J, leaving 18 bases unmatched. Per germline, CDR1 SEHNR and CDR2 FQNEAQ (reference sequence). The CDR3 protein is CASSGGRDRALIWQYF. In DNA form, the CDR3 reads TGTGCCAGCAGCGGAGGAAGGGACAGGGCTCTAATTTGGCAGTACTTC.

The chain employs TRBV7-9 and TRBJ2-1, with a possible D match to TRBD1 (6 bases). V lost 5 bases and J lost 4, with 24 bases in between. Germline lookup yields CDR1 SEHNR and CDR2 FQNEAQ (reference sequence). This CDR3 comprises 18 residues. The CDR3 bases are TGTGCCAGCAGCCCGCTCACCCGAGGGGGACAAACTTACAATGAGCAGTTCTTC. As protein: CASSPLTRGGQTYNEQFF.